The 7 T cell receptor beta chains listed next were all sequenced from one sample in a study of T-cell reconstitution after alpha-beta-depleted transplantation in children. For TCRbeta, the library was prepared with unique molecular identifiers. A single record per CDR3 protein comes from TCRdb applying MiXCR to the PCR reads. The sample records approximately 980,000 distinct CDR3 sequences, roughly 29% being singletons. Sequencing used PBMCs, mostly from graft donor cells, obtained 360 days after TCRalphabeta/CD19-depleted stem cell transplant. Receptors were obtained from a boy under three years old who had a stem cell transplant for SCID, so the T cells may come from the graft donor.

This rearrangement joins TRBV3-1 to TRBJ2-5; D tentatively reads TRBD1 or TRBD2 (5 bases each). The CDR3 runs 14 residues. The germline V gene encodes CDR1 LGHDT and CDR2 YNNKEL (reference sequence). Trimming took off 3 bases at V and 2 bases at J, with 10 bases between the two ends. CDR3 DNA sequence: TGTGCCAGCAGCCAGGGCTGGGGGCAAGAGACCCAGTACTTC. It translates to CASSQGWGQETQYF.

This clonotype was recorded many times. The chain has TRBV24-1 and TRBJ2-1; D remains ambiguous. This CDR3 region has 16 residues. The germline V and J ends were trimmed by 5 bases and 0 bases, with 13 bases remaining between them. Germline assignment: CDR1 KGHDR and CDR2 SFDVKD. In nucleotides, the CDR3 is TGTGCCACCAGTGGGAACTCCCCCAGCTCCTACAATGAGCAGTTCTTC. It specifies CATSGNSPSSYNEQFF.

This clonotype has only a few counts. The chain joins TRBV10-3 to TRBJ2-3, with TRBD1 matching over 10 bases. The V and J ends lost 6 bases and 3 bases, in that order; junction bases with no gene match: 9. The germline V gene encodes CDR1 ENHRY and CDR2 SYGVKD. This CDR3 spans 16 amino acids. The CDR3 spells CAISPHRDRGTDTQYF. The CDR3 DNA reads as TGTGCCATCAGCCCCCACCGGGACAGGGGTACAGATACGCAGTATTTT.

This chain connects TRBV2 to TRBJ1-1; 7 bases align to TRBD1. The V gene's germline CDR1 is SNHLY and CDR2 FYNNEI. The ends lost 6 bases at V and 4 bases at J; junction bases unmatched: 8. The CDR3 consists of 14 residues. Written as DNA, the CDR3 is TGTGCCAGCAGCGCCCAGGGGGTCGTCACTGAAGCTTTCTTT. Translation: CASSAQGVVTEAFF.

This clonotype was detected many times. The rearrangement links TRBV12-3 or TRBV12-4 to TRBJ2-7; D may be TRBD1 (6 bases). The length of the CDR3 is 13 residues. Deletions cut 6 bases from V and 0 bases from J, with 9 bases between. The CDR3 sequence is CASSQGSSYEQYF. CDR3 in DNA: TGTGCCAGCAGCCAGGGGAGCTCCTACGAGCAGTACTTC.

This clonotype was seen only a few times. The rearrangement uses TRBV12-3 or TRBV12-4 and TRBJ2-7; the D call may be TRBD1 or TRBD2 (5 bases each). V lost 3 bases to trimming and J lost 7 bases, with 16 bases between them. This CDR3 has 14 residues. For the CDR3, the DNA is TGTGCCAGCAGTTTCGGGGACCCGGTTAGTGAGCAGTACTTC. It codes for CASSFGDPVSEQYF.

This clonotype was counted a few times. The CDR3 loop is CSARTQTSNQPQHF. The CDR3 bases are TGCAGTGCTAGGACGCAGACTAGCAATCAGCCCCAGCATTTT. The chain combines TRBV20-1 with TRBJ1-5; D unresolved. Deletions cut 3 bases from V and 0 bases from J, with 9 bases between. CDR1 and CDR2 from the germline V gene are DFQATT and SNEGSKA (reference sequence). The CDR3 contains 14 residues.